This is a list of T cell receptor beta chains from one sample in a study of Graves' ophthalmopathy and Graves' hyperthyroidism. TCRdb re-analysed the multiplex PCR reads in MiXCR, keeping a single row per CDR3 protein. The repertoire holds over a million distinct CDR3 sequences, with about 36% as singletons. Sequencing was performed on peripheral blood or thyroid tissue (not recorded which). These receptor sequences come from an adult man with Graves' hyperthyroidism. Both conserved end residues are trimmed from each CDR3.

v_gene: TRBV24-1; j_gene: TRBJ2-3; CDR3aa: ATSDPPPDTQY
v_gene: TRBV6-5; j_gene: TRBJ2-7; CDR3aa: ASSYSFHDLSYEQY
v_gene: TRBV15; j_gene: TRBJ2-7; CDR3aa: AITEGVGRYSSYEQY
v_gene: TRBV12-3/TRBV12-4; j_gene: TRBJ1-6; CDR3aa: ASSPQPGTGGNSPLH
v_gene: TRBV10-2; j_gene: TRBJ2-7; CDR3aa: ASSQTSGTAYEQY
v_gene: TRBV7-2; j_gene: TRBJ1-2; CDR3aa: ASSLPGQGPAYGYT
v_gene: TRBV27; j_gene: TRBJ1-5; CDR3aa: ASRDRADQPQH
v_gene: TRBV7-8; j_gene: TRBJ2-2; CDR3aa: ASSPGEGGELF
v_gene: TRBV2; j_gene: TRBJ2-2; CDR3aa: ASSPGHFYGELF
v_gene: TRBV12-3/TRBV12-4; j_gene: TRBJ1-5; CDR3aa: ASSNQGRGNQPQH
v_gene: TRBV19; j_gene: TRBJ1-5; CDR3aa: ASSPEDSFNQPQH
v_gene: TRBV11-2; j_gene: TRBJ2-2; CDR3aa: ASSLAYSRELF
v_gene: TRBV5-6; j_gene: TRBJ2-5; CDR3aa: ASSLWVQETQY
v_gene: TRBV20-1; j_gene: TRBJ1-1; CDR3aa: SASSTIAWGTEAF
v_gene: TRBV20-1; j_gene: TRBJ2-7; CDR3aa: SAGRQGSISGEQY
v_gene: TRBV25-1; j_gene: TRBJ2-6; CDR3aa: ASSEYAGGRGGANVLT
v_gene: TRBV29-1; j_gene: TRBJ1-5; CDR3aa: SARTGQGGHQPQH
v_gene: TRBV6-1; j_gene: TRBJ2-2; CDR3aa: ASSAGARNTGELF
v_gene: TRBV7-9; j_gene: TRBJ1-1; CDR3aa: ASSYLGGSGNTEAF
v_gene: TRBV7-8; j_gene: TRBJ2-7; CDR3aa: ASSLAGAYSYEQY
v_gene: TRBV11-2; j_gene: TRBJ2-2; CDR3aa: ASSATSGVTGELF
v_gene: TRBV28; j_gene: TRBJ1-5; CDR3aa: ASRRGQNPYSNQPQH
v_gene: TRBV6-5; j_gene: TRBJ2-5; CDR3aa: ASSRDLVGTQY
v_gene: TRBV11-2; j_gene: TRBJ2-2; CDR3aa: ASSSNRGHTGELF
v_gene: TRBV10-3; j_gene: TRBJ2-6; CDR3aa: AISEKGNSGANVLT
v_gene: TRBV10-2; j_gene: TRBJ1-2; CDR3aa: ASSARTGLGNYGYT
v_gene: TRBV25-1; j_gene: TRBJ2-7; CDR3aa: ASVRRSTGGGEQY
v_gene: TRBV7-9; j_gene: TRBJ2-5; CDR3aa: ASSLVLGDGTQY
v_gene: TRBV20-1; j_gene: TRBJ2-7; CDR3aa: SAQDRGYEQY
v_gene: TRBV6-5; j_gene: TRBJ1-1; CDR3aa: ASSYSVGSTEAF
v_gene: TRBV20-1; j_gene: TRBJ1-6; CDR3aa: SATPARGNNSPLH